These T cell receptor beta chains were read from a single sample in a study of control samples from healthy donors and cancer patients. Produced via immunoSEQ multiplex PCR; TCRdb's table is partial and in-frame only. The data contain under 150,000 clones, nearly 95% of them singletons. Sequencing was done on a sample of blood. The receptors stem from a man in his thirties or forties in good health. CDR3s include the opening cysteine and the closing phenylalanine or tryptophan. Fields, in order: J gene, V gene, CDR3 protein.

>TRBJ1-1|TRBV7-9
CASSRQGAITEAFF
>TRBJ2-4|TRBV2
CASRGPQMGDIAKNIQYF
>TRBJ1-3|TRBV11-2
CASSLGPGTSGNTIYF
>TRBJ2-3|TRBV6-6
CASRRRGGRTDTQYF
>TRBJ1-3|TRBV7-2
CASSSTGGTRNTIYF
>TRBJ1-3|TRBV2
CASNRDVGNTIYF
>TRBJ1-1|TRBV14
CASSQDRSATEAFF
>TRBJ1-2|TRBV29-1
CSVEDLSLRGYGYTF
>TRBJ1-5|TRBV5-6
CASSRIQGEGQPQHF
>TRBJ1-3|TRBV15
CATSRDRQGWTNTIYF
>TRBJ1-1|TRBV19
CASSIGRVNTEAFF
>TRBJ1-1|TRBV7-3
CASSLTGYGEAFF
>TRBJ2-3|TRBV14
CASSRDGGDTQYF
>TRBJ2-7|TRBV7-8
CASSGSGGYEQYF
>TRBJ2-1|TRBV5-4
CASSLPYRGDNNEQFF
>TRBJ2-7|TRBV5-6
CASSLGKGMREQYF
>TRBJ2-1|TRBV11-2
CASSLNVPRVDEQFF
>TRBJ2-1|TRBV18
CASSTQGSFYNEQFF
>TRBJ1-1|TRBV18
CASSQDVNTEAFF
>TRBJ1-2|TRBV11-2
CASSLDRGRGYTF
>TRBJ1-2|TRBV30
CASERGSGYTF
>TRBJ2-3|TRBV13
CASSDGTGVTDTQYF
>TRBJ2-2|TRBV9
CASCSGGAERTGELFF
>TRBJ1-5|TRBV15
CATSKEGLRSNQPQHF
>TRBJ1-2|TRBV28
CASTLSRQGGYGYTF
>TRBJ1-3|TRBV5-6
CASSLGSGNTIYF
>TRBJ2-1|TRBV9
CASSPRGGGQGLEQFF
>TRBJ1-2|TRBV18
CASSPDRSGGYTF
>TRBJ1-1|TRBV5-1
CASSRGINTEAFF
>TRBJ1-1|TRBV28
CASSTGAMNTEAFF
>TRBJ2-5|TRBV6-5
CASSSTGYRETQYF
>TRBJ1-2|TRBV14
CASIPWEEGDYGYTF
>TRBJ1-3|TRBV25-1
CASSNHPVSGNTIYF
>TRBJ2-5|TRBV5-6
CASSFGLAEGETQYF
>TRBJ2-2|TRBV29-1
CSDPTTAGTRYTGELFF
>TRBJ2-3|TRBV9
CASSVRVGTDTQYF
>TRBJ1-2|TRBV9
CASSVATGGLSGYTF
>TRBJ2-4|TRBV7-6
CASSPGQGRDIQYF
>TRBJ2-2|TRBV7-9
CASSLTLNTGELFF